One and the same sample provided the 25 T cell receptor beta chains below, sequenced in a study of cytomegalovirus exposure and HLA in healthy donors. PCR used 60 Vbeta primers and 13 Jbeta primers. Here immunoSEQ multiplex PCR was the method, and the copy in TCRdb shows in-frame clones only, minus some. This sample has 100,000 to 130,000 clones; 70% to 85% occur once, and the top ten carry 4.2%. Sequenced input: PBMCs. All receptors derive from a male donor in good health and CMV-seronegative.

The chain couples TRBV2 to TRBJ2-7, with 12 bases aligning to TRBD2. The CDR3 extends over 14 amino acids. Per the germline V gene, CDR1 is SNHLY and CDR2 is FYNNEI. V shed 7 bases and J 5 bases; nucleotides not matched to a gene: 6. This chain's CDR3 is CASTRLAGAHEQYF. In nucleotides, the CDR3 is TGTGCCAGCACTCGACTAGCGGGAGCCCACGAGCAGTACTTC.

The rearrangement joins TRBV28 to TRBJ1-4, with D possibly being TRBD1 (5 bases). The germline V and J ends were trimmed by 4 bases and 4 bases, with 13 bases remaining between them. CDR1 and CDR2 from the germline V gene are MDHEN and SYDVKM. CDR3 length equals 15 residues. DNA of the CDR3: TGTGCCAGCAGTTCGGGGGGTTGGGGTAATGAAAAACTGTTTTTT. Protein: CASSSGGWGNEKLFF.

The chain joins TRBV4-1 to TRBJ2-5; 9 bases fit TRBD2. The J call may be wrong; the DNA end is better matched by TRBJ2-7. The germline V gene has CDR1 MGHRA and CDR2 YSYEKL. CDR3 length: 15 amino acids. The DNA for the CDR3 is TGCGCCAGCAGCCCGACTAGCGGAAGCTCCTACGAGCAGTACTTC. Translated: CASSPTSGSSYEQYF.

This clone has only a few counts. The V and J genes are TRBV6-6 and TRBJ2-1; 9 nucleotides agree with TRBD2. V was clipped by 6 bases and J by 8 bases; unmatched bases: 5. The CDR3 contains 13 residues. Germline V gene sequence: CDR1 MNHNY, CDR2 SVGAGI (reference sequence). CDR3 nucleotide sequence: TGTGCCAGCAGCCTGGGACTAGCTGATGAGCAGTTCTTC. This sequence encodes CASSLGLADEQFF.

A note on this clone: This sample also contains other DNA sequences that code for the same CDR3. This chain uses TRBV7-9 with TRBJ2-3, with 13 bases fitting TRBD2. The CDR3 extends over 16 amino acids. V gave up 1 base and J gave up 4 bases; unmatched junction bases: 2. CDR1 is SEHNR, CDR2 FQNEAQ, per germline (reference sequence). CDR3 amino acids: CASSLGLAGGPDTQYF. The CDR3 nucleotides read TGTGCCAGCAGCTTAGGACTAGCGGGAGGCCCAGATACGCAGTATTTT.

The chain uses TRBV6-1 and TRBJ2-3; 8 bases agree with TRBD1. Per germline, CDR1 MNHNS and CDR2 SASEGT. The CDR3 consists of 15 residues. V was clipped by 7 bases and J by 0 bases; unmatched bases: 6. The CDR3 protein is CASKGTGASTDTQYF. The CDR3 bases are TGTGCCAGCAAAGGGACAGGAGCTAGCACAGATACGCAGTATTTT.

This chain joins TRBV11-2 and TRBJ2-7, with D tentatively TRBD1 (5 bases). Germline CDR1 SGHAT, CDR2 FQNNGV. The CDR3 consists of 16 residues. V dropped 5 bases and J dropped 7 bases, with 24 bases sitting between them. CDR3 bases: TGTGCCAGCAGCATAAACAGGTTTGGTGGCTTAGGGGAGCAGTACTTC. This encodes CASSINRFGGLGEQYF.

The chain combines TRBV4-1 with TRBJ2-2, with D possibly being TRBD2 (5 bases). This CDR3 is 18 amino acids long. Germline V gene sequence: CDR1 MGHRA, CDR2 YSYEKL. V was cut by 0 bases and J by 5 bases, with 19 bases left in between. The CDR3 DNA sequence: TGCGCCAGCAGCCAAGATTTGGGGTCGACGGGAATTACCGGGGAGCTGTTTTTT. Translation: CASSQDLGSTGITGELFF.

This chain links TRBV6-1 with TRBJ1-4; 9 bases map to TRBD1. The ends lost 3 bases at V and 0 bases at J; junction bases unmatched: 2. Germline CDR1 MNHNS, CDR2 SASEGT. This CDR3 has 16 residues. In nucleotides, the CDR3 is TGTGCCAGCAGTGAGGGACAGGGTGCAACTAATGAAAAACTGTTTTTT. Translated: CASSEGQGATNEKLFF.

The genes are TRBV28 and TRBJ1-5, with 7 bases that match TRBD1. From germline, CDR1 is MDHEN and CDR2 SYDVKM. V dropped 7 bases and J dropped 6; count of bases not matched to a gene: 12. CDR3 length: 15 amino acids. The CDR3 region has the DNA TGTGCCAGCATCCCTCTGACAGGGAACAGTCAGCCCCAGCATTTT. It is translated as CASIPLTGNSQPQHF.

The genes are TRBV7-2 and TRBJ2-7, with TRBD2 matching 10 bases. The CDR3 extends over 14 amino acids. V lost 2 bases and J lost 5; bases outside the gene matches: 3. The germline V gene has CDR1 SGHTA and CDR2 FQGNSA. The CDR3, as DNA: TGTGCCAGCAGCTTACTAGCGGGAGTGGACGAGCAGTACTTC. Protein: CASSLLAGVDEQYF.

The V and J genes are TRBV19 and TRBJ2-1, with 9 bases matching TRBD2. V lost 3 bases, J lost 3 bases, and 18 bases stayed unmatched. Germline CDR1 reads LNHDA; CDR2 reads SQIVND (reference sequence). This CDR3 has 20 amino acids. CDR3: CASSIPAGREGRLVYNEQFF. The CDR3 DNA is TGTGCCAGTAGTATTCCGGCTGGGCGGGAGGGTCGTTTGGTCTACAATGAGCAGTTCTTC.

The V gene is TRBV4-2, the J gene TRBJ2-7; D may be TRBD2 (7 bases). The CDR3 length is 16 residues. Trimming removed 2 bases from V and 6 bases from J, with 20 bases in between. Germline CDR1 is LGHNA and CDR2 is YNFKEQ. For the CDR3, the DNA is TGTGCCAGCAGCCAAAGAAGGGGGGAGGGCCTTGCCGAGCAGTACTTC. This gives the protein CASSQRRGEGLAEQYF.

This sequence joins TRBV7-9 and TRBJ2-7; 12 bases fit TRBD2. The CDR3 totals 16 residues. The V and J ends lost 2 bases and 5 bases, in that order; junction bases with no gene match: 7. CDR1 SEHNR and CDR2 FQNEAQ come from the germline V gene (reference sequence). CDR3 DNA sequence: TGTGCCAGCAGCTTATTGACTAGCGGGAGAGGAAACGAGCAGTACTTC. It yields the protein CASSLLTSGRGNEQYF. Drawing the rest from reference TRBV7-9 and TRBJ2-7, the complete variable domain is DTGVSQNPRHKITKRGQNVTFRCDPISEHNRLYWYRQTLGQGPEFLTYFQNEAQLEKSRLLSDRFSAERPKGSFSTLEIQRTEQGDSAMYLCASSLLTSGRGNEQYFGPGTRLTVT.

The CDR3 reads CAWSLTGGGRNSPLHF. The CDR3 DNA reads as TGTGCCTGGAGTCTGACAGGGGGCGGTCGGAATTCACCCCTCCACTTT. The genes are TRBV30 and TRBJ1-6, with 10 positions matching TRBD1. The germline V gene has CDR1 GTSNPN and CDR2 SVGIG (reference sequence). V lost 2 bases and J lost 7; bases outside the gene matches: 8. The CDR3 has 16 amino acids.

The chain couples TRBV6-1 to TRBJ1-5; D is perhaps TRBD1 (5 bases). V was trimmed by 5 bases and J by 3 bases, leaving 11 bases between them. Germline V gives CDR1 MNHNS, CDR2 SASEGT. The CDR3 sequence is 14 residues long. The CDR3 bases are TGTGCCAGCAGTACCGACAGCTTCAATCAGCCCCAGCATTTT. As protein: CASSTDSFNQPQHF.

This clone was detected once. V usage is TRBV28 and J usage is TRBJ2-5, with D maybe TRBD1 (6 bases). TRBJ2-7 explains the end of the DNA better; the J call may be wrong. CDR1 is MDHEN and CDR2 is SYDVKM in the germline V gene. This CDR3 is 13 amino acids long. CDR3 nucleotides: TGTGCCAGCAGTTTCCAGGGGTCCTACGAGCAGTACTTC. It yields the protein CASSFQGSYEQYF.

On this clone itself: A junction boundary mismatches the germline segment, possibly from a read error. The V call is TRBV30, the J call TRBJ1-2; D might be TRBD1 (6 bases). Germline CDR1 is GTSNPN and CDR2 is SVGIG (reference sequence). The CDR3 is 12 residues long. The chain's CDR3 is CAWSDSSYVYTF. CDR3 nucleotide sequence: TGTGCCTGGTCGGACAGCAGCTATGTCTACACCTTC.

The chain carries TRBV2 and TRBJ1-2; D remains ambiguous. Looked up from germline, CDR1 is SNHLY and CDR2 is FYNNEI. Trimming removed 2 bases at V and 8 bases at J, with 9 bases between. This CDR3 contains 12 residues. CDR3 nucleotide sequence: TGTGCCAGCAGTGAACTCCCTCGGGGCTACACCTTC. This codes for CASSELPRGYTF.

V gene TRBV23-1 combines with J gene TRBJ2-5; 7 bases line up with TRBD2. TRBV23-1 belongs to the ORF category, with a function that is uncertain. This CDR3 region has 15 residues. V lost 2 bases and J lost 2; bases outside the gene matches: 5. The CDR3: CASSQRKAGQETQYF. The CDR3 DNA is TGCGCCAGCAGTCAACGAAAAGCGGGGCAAGAGACCCAGTACTTC.

A single count supports this clone. This chain links TRBV4-1 with TRBJ2-5; the D gene is possibly TRBD2 (5 bases). V lost 3 bases to trimming and J lost 5 bases, with 10 bases between them. The germline gives CDR1 MGHRA, CDR2 YSYEKL. This CDR3 comprises 13 residues. The CDR3 DNA follows: TGCGCCAGCAGCCAGACGAGAGGGGAGACCCAGTACTTC. Translation: CASSQTRGETQYF.

In its sample, this clone was seen a few times. The chain uses TRBV5-6 and TRBJ1-2; 8 positions agree with TRBD1. Germline V gene lookup returns CDR1 SGHDT and CDR2 YYEEEE. The CDR3 has 15 residues. Trimming at V came to 1 base and at J to 4 bases, leaving 6 bases not matched to a gene. CDR3 DNA: TGTGCCAGCAGCTTGTATGGGGACAGGAGCTATGGCTACACCTTC. Translation: CASSLYGDRSYGYTF. Complete variable domain (other parts from reference TRBV5-6 and TRBJ1-2): DAGVTQSPTHLIKTRGQQVTLRCSPKSGHDTVSWYQQALGQGPQFIFQYYEEEERQRGNFPDRFSGHQFPNYSSELNVNALLLGDSALYLCASSLYGDRSYGYTFGSGTRLTVV.

Here the CDR3 reads CAWSKTGGTEAFF. The CDR3 DNA follows: TGTGCCTGGAGTAAGACAGGGGGCACTGAAGCTTTCTTT. V is TRBV30 and J is TRBJ1-1, with 9 bases lining up with TRBD1. The junction had 2 bases not matched to a gene; V was cut back by 2 bases and J by 4 bases. Germline lookup yields CDR1 GTSNPN and CDR2 SVGIG (reference sequence). The CDR3 contains 13 residues.

The rearrangement links TRBV5-8 to TRBJ2-7; the D gene is possibly TRBD1 (6 bases). Between the trimmed V and J ends, which lost 0 bases and 0 bases, there was a span of 13 bases. This CDR3 spans 16 amino acids. The germline gives CDR1 SGHTS, CDR2 YDEGEE. CDR3 DNA: TGTGCCAGCAGCTTGGGACAGGTTGGAAGCTCCTACGAGCAGTACTTC. Translating it yields CASSLGQVGSSYEQYF. Full variable domain (rest looked up from reference TRBV5-8 and TRBJ2-7): EAGVTQSPTHLIKTRGQQATLRCSPISGHTSVYWYQQALGLGLQFLLWYDEGEERNRGNFPPRFSGRQFPNYSSELNVNALELEDSALYLCASSLGQVGSSYEQYFGPGTRLTVT.

The chain uses TRBV4-1 and TRBJ2-1; D ambiguous. This CDR3 has 17 amino acids. V lost 4 bases, J lost 0 bases, and 16 bases lay in between. Per the germline V gene, CDR1 is MGHRA and CDR2 is YSYEKL. CDR3: CASSREPPASSYNEQFF. The DNA of the CDR3 is TGCGCCAGCAGCCGAGAACCTCCAGCGTCCTCCTACAATGAGCAGTTCTTC.